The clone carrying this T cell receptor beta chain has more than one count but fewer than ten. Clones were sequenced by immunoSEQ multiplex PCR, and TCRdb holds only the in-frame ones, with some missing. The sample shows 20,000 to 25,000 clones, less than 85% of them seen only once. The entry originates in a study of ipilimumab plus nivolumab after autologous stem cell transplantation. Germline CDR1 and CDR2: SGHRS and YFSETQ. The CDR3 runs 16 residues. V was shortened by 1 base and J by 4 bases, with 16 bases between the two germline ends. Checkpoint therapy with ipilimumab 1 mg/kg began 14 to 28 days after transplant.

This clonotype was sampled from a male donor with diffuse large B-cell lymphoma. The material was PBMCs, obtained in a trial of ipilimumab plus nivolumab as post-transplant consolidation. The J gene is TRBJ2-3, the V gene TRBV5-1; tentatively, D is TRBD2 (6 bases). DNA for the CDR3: TGCGCCAGCAGCTTGATGGGCGGGAACCCCCCAGATACGCAGTATTTT. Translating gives CASSLMGGNPPDTQYF.